This T cell receptor beta chain came from a study of CD4 T cells in relation to SARS-CoV-2 and coronaviruses. Of note for this clone: Its antigen is not known.

The unexposed donors gave CD4+ T cells in about 2011-2018, prior to COVID-19. Isolation of CD4+ T cells took place after about 9 days in culture. CDR3 length equals 15 residues. Trimming pared 4 bases from V and 5 bases from J, leaving 18 bases between. From germline, CDR1 is LNHDA and CDR2 SQIVND (reference sequence). Measured with immunoSEQ multiplex PCR; TCRdb has only the in-frame clones, and not every one. The sample yields roughly 30,000 clones, roughly four fifths seen once. The source material was CD4+ T cells from PBMCs, cultured in vitro. The rearrangement links TRBV19 to TRBJ2-7; D is perhaps TRBD1 or TRBD2 (7 bases each). This TCR derives from a human donor in good health. CDR3 loop: CASSTDRDYRNEQYF. DNA for the CDR3: TGTGCCAGTAGTACCGACAGGGACTATCGAAACGAGCAGTACTTC.